The 29 T cell receptor beta chains below come from one sample, sequenced in a study of OX40 agonist ivuxolimab in advanced cancers. Profiling relied on immunoSEQ multiplex PCR, and the TCRdb table lists in-frame clones only, not all of them. The table has 10,000 to 15,000 clones, approximately 87% seen once. Sequenced here: CD4+ or CD8+ T cells sorted from blood, sampled in a trial of the OX40 agonist ivuxolimab. Every receptor here comes from an adult with an advanced solid tumor such as melanoma, head and neck, liver or kidney cancer.

The chain employs TRBV27 and TRBJ2-1, with 8 bases lining up with TRBD1. This CDR3 contains 14 residues. Looked up from germline, CDR1 is MNHEY and CDR2 is SMNVEV (reference sequence). The trim removed 5 bases at V and 2 bases at J, leaving 2 bases unmatched. CDR3 protein: CASSEQGAYNEQFF. Written as DNA, the CDR3 is TGTGCCAGCAGTGAACAGGGGGCCTACAATGAGCAGTTCTTC.

The chain has TRBV27 and TRBJ1-4, with D perhaps matching TRBD1 (5 bases). The CDR3 covers 15 residues. Trimming took 6 bases from V and 3 from J, leaving 14 bases between them. Per the germline V gene, CDR1 is MNHEY and CDR2 is SMNVEV (reference sequence). The CDR3 region has the DNA TGTGCCAGCAGACCAATCCCGGGACCTAATGAAAAACTGTTTTTT. Residues: CASRPIPGPNEKLFF.

V and J are TRBV19 and TRBJ1-3; D call uncertain. V gave up 1 base and J gave up 0 bases, with 7 bases separating them. From germline, CDR1 is LNHDA and CDR2 SQIVND (reference sequence). The CDR3 is 15 residues long. The CDR3 sequence is CASSIGGISGNTIYF. The CDR3, as DNA: TGTGCCAGTAGTATAGGTGGCATCTCTGGAAACACCATATATTTT. Full variable domain (rest looked up from reference TRBV19 and TRBJ1-3): DGGITQSPKYLFRKEGQNVTLSCEQNLNHDAMYWYRQDPGQGLRLIYYSQIVNDFQKGDIAEGYSVSREKKESFPLTVTSAQKNPTAFYLCASSIGGISGNTIYFGEGSWLTVV.

The chain joins TRBV2 to TRBJ2-7; D is ambiguous. CDR1 and CDR2 from the germline V gene are SNHLY and FYNNEI. The CDR3 loop spans 11 amino acids. V was pared by 6 bases and J by 6 bases, with 9 bases between. In DNA form, the CDR3 reads TGTGCCAGCAGGACCTTCGGCGAGCAGTACTTC. Translated: CASRTFGEQYF.

The chain recombines TRBV9 with TRBJ2-3; 8 nucleotides align to TRBD2. Germline-derived CDR1 and CDR2 are SGDLS and YYNGEE. The CDR3 totals 14 residues. The V gene end was trimmed by 0 bases and the J gene end by 6 bases; junction bases not matched to a gene: 3. The CDR3 loop is CASSVAGGRDTQYF. Written as DNA, the CDR3 is TGTGCCAGCAGCGTAGCGGGGGGGCGGGATACGCAGTATTTT. The full variable domain, in which reference TRBV9 and TRBJ2-3 provide the parts outside the CDR3, is DSGVTQTPKHLITATGQRVTLRCSPRSGDLSVYWYQQSLDQGLQFLIQYYNGEERAKGNILERFSAQQFPDLHSELNLSSLELGDSALYFCASSVAGGRDTQYFGPGTRLTVL.

V gene TRBV7-8 combines with J gene TRBJ2-1; D is unclear. Germline lookup yields CDR1 SGHVS and CDR2 FQNEAQ. V gave up 4 bases and J gave up 4 bases, with 5 bases separating them. The CDR3 contains 12 residues. The CDR3 here is CASSSGYNEQFF. The CDR3 DNA follows: TGTGCCAGCAGCTCCGGTTACAATGAGCAGTTCTTC.

This clone has just a few counts. This chain uses TRBV6-6 with TRBJ2-3; either TRBD1 or TRBD2 may supply D (5 bases each). Germline V CDR1 and CDR2: MNHNY, SVGAGI (reference sequence). The CDR3 has 16 residues. Trimming shortened V by 4 bases and J by 1 base, and 15 bases separated the two germline ends. The CDR3, as DNA: TGTGCCAGCAGTTCGGGACCGCCTGGGGGCACAGATACGCAGTATTTT. Protein sequence: CASSSGPPGGTDTQYF.

This rearrangement joins TRBV29-1 to TRBJ2-1, with 7 bases that match TRBD1. The germline gives CDR1 SQVTM, CDR2 ANQGSEA. After removal of 6 bases from V and 5 bases from J, the junction contained 7 bases not matched to a gene. The CDR3 runs 13 residues. CDR3 loop: CSVPGTVHNEQFF. The CDR3 DNA is TGCAGCGTCCCCGGGACAGTCCACAATGAGCAGTTCTTC.

The chain has TRBV11-3 and TRBJ1-1; D call uncertain. The length of the CDR3 is 13 residues. Germline loops: CDR1 SGHNT, CDR2 YENEEA. The V gene lost 1 base and the J gene lost 4 bases, with 7 bases spanning the gap. CDR3 residues: CASSLGAGTEAFF. The DNA for the CDR3 is TGTGCCAGCAGCTTAGGGGCTGGCACTGAAGCTTTCTTT.

The chain has TRBV9 and TRBJ2-3; D is possibly TRBD1 or TRBD2 (5 bases each). The V gene lost 1 base and the J gene lost 0 bases, with 15 bases spanning the gap. Looked up from germline, CDR1 is SGDLS and CDR2 is YYNGEE. The CDR3 consists of 17 residues. The CDR3 nucleotides are TGTGCCAGCAGCGTACGTCGGGGCGGGCAGAGCACAGATACGCAGTATTTT. Translating gives CASSVRRGGQSTDTQYF.

The chain has TRBV9 and TRBJ2-4; D possibly uses TRBD1 or TRBD2 (5 bases each). Germline lookup yields CDR1 SGDLS and CDR2 YYNGEE. V lost 2 bases, J lost 7 bases, and 10 bases lay in between. The CDR3 length is 13 residues. The CDR3: CASSVGGLNIQYF. Written as DNA, the CDR3 is TGTGCCAGCAGCGTTGGGGGATTGAACATTCAGTACTTC. Combining the CDR3 with reference TRBV9 and TRBJ2-4 gives the whole variable domain DSGVTQTPKHLITATGQRVTLRCSPRSGDLSVYWYQQSLDQGLQFLIQYYNGEERAKGNILERFSAQQFPDLHSELNLSSLELGDSALYFCASSVGGLNIQYFGAGTRLSVL.

The chain is built from TRBV6-6 and TRBJ2-7, with 8 bases that match TRBD2. The CDR3 consists of 14 residues. The germline V gene has CDR1 MNHNY and CDR2 SVGAGI (reference sequence). Trimming at V came to 6 bases and at J to 4 bases, leaving 8 bases not matched to a gene. This CDR3 is CASSGGVPGYEQYF. CDR3 sequence (DNA): TGTGCCAGCAGCGGGGGGGTCCCAGGGTACGAGCAGTACTTC.

This chain uses TRBV7-8 with TRBJ1-1; 7 nucleotides match TRBD1. The junction had 3 bases not matched to a gene; V was cut back by 1 base and J by 1 base. In germline, CDR1 is SGHVS, CDR2 FQNEAQ. The CDR3 consists of 15 residues. The CDR3 bases are TGTGCCAGCAGCTTAGTGGGGACAGCGAACACTGAAGCTTTCTTT. Translation: CASSLVGTANTEAFF.

The V gene is TRBV21-1, the J gene TRBJ2-3; TRBD1 is the table's D call, not checked against the DNA. TRBV21-1 represents a pseudogene. The CDR3 runs to 11 residues. CDR3 amino acids: CASSHTDTQYF. For the CDR3, the DNA is TGTGCCAGCAGTCACACAGATACGCAGTATTTT.

The genes are TRBV28 and TRBJ1-4; TRBD1 might be the D (5 bases). Germline V gene lookup returns CDR1 MDHEN and CDR2 SYDVKM. There are 17 residues in the CDR3. The germline V and J ends were trimmed by 7 bases and 2 bases, with 20 bases remaining between them. DNA for the CDR3: TGTGCCAGCACCCCGCAGGGTGTCTCTAGGACTAATGAAAAACTGTTTTTT. As protein: CASTPQGVSRTNEKLFF.

The chain carries TRBV2 and TRBJ1-5; D possibly corresponds to TRBD1 (6 bases). This CDR3 is built from 15 residues. Between the trimmed V and J ends, which lost 7 bases and 9 bases, there was a span of 22 bases. Germline CDR1 reads SNHLY; CDR2 reads FYNNEI. CDR3 region: CASKAGHLDPRPQHF. CDR3 coding DNA: TGTGCCAGCAAAGCGGGACACCTTGATCCAAGGCCCCAGCATTTT.

The chain employs TRBV21-1 and TRBJ2-7. TRBV21-1 is recorded as a pseudogene. CDR3 length equals 16 residues. Here the CDR3 DNA reads TGTGCCAGCAGCAAAGATAACCCCCGGGCAACTGACGAGCAGTACTTC. The encoded protein is CASSKDNPRATDEQYF.

The chain employs TRBV5-1 and TRBJ2-7, with 9 bases aligning to TRBD1. Germline V gene data show CDR1 as SGHRS and CDR2 as YFSETQ. The CDR3 is 15 amino acids. Trimming at V came to 5 bases and at J to 0 bases, leaving 6 bases not matched to a gene. CDR3 in amino acids: CASSFGTGSSYEQYF. The CDR3 nucleotides read TGCGCCAGCAGTTTTGGGACAGGGAGCTCCTACGAGCAGTACTTC.

V and J are TRBV28 and TRBJ1-5, with 9 bases aligning to TRBD1. The CDR3 consists of 16 residues. The V and J ends lost 6 bases and 2 bases, in that order; junction bases with no gene match: 8. Germline V gene lookup returns CDR1 MDHEN and CDR2 SYDVKM. CDR3 nucleotides: TGTGCCAGCAGCAGGGACAGGGTAATGGGCAATCAGCCCCAGCATTTT. Translation gives CASSRDRVMGNQPQHF.

V gene TRBV7-9 combines with J gene TRBJ2-6, with TRBD2 as a possible D gene (6 bases). Germline V gene sequence: CDR1 SEHNR, CDR2 FQNEAQ (reference sequence). CDR3 length: 17 residues. The V and J ends lost 4 bases and 4 bases respectively, with 17 bases between them. CDR3 protein: CASSYPLGGPGANVLTF. As DNA, the CDR3 is TGTGCCAGCAGCTACCCCTTGGGAGGTCCGGGGGCCAACGTCCTGACTTTC.

This chain connects TRBV18 to TRBJ2-7, with TRBD2 matching 7 bases. After removal of 5 bases from V and 6 bases from J, the junction contained 7 bases not matched to a gene. Germline V gives CDR1 KGHSH, CDR2 LQKENI. This CDR3 has 13 amino acids. The CDR3 spells CASSKGTGGEQYF. For the CDR3, the DNA is TGTGCCAGCTCAAAAGGGACGGGGGGCGAGCAGTACTTC.

This clone occurred once. The V gene is TRBV9, the J gene TRBJ1-1; D not certain. The CDR3 is 13 residues long. The V end was cut by 4 bases, the J end by 3 bases, with 10 bases between. The germline gives CDR1 SGDLS, CDR2 YYNGEE. The chain's CDR3 is CASSPPRDTEAFF. Here the CDR3 DNA reads TGTGCCAGCAGCCCCCCTCGGGACACTGAAGCTTTCTTT.

This clone occurred a few times. The CDR3 DNA reads as TGTGCCATCAGTACAGAGCTCTCCTATAATTCACCCCTCCACTTT. The encoded protein is CAISTELSYNSPLHF. V and J are TRBV10-3 and TRBJ1-6; no clear D. This CDR3 region has 15 residues. Trimming took 5 bases from V and 0 from J, leaving 8 bases between them. Germline CDR1 ENHRY, CDR2 SYGVKD.

The chain combines TRBV13 with TRBJ1-4; 9 positions agree with TRBD1. Germline-derived CDR1 and CDR2 are PRHDT and FYEKMQ (reference sequence). This CDR3 contains 17 residues. J lost 5 bases, V lost 5 bases, and 12 bases had no gene match. The DNA for the CDR3 is TGTGCCAGCAGCGGCAACTCCAGGACAGGGGACAATGAAAAACTGTTTTTT. It encodes CASSGNSRTGDNEKLFF. Supplemented by reference TRBV13 and TRBJ1-4, the full variable domain reads AAGVIQSPRHLIKEKRETATLKCYPIPRHDTVYWYQQGPGQDPQFLISFYEKMQSDKGSIPDRFSAQQFSDYHSELNMSSLELGDSALYFCASSGNSRTGDNEKLFFGSGTQLSVL.

This sequence joins TRBV19 and TRBJ2-1; D gene unclear. This CDR3 contains 12 residues. V lost 6 bases, J lost 3 bases, and 6 bases lay in between. Germline-derived CDR1 and CDR2 are LNHDA and SQIVND (reference sequence). CDR3 protein: CASRGVYNEQFF. CDR3 coding DNA: TGTGCCAGTAGAGGAGTCTACAATGAGCAGTTCTTC.

The rearrangement uses TRBV5-6 and TRBJ1-2; D is ambiguous. With 7 bases removed from V and 8 bases from J, the gap between germline ends came to 18 bases. This CDR3 is 13 amino acids long. The germline gives CDR1 SGHDT, CDR2 YYEEEE. CDR3 residues: CASEEFKGAGYTF. The CDR3 DNA is TGTGCCAGCGAGGAATTTAAAGGAGCGGGCTACACCTTC.

A single count supports this clone. The chain couples TRBV28 to TRBJ2-1; 8 bases are a match to TRBD1. This CDR3 is built from 19 residues. V trimming: 3 bases; J trimming: 1 base; junction bases outside the gene matches: 14. CDR1 MDHEN and CDR2 SYDVKM come from the germline V gene. CDR3 loop: CASSFVTGVLLLSYNEQFF. As DNA, the CDR3 is TGTGCCAGCAGTTTCGTGACAGGGGTATTATTGTTGTCCTACAATGAGCAGTTCTTC.

This chain's CDR3 is CASSGRGVGRVQETQYF. In DNA, the CDR3 is TGTGCCAGCAGCGGAAGAGGTGTCGGCAGGGTCCAAGAGACCCAGTACTTC. V gene TRBV13 combines with J gene TRBJ2-5; D possibly corresponds to TRBD1 (5 bases). V was pared by 5 bases and J by 1 base, with 20 bases between. Germline CDR1 PRHDT, CDR2 FYEKMQ (reference sequence). This CDR3 is built from 17 residues.

J is TRBJ2-7 and V is TRBV7-8; weak D call: TRBD2 (5 bases). The CDR3 totals 12 residues. Germline V gene lookup returns CDR1 SGHVS and CDR2 FQNEAQ. Trimming shortened V by 5 bases and J by 3 bases, and 8 bases separated the two germline ends. CDR3 in DNA: TGTGCCAGCAGCCCCCGGGACTACGAGCAGTACTTC. This codes for CASSPRDYEQYF.